This T cell receptor (beta chain) originates from a study of blood T cell repertoires in COVID-19. Study in general: COVID-19 samples from acute and convalescent phases originated in the United States, Italy and Spain. Sample material is recorded as cDNA or gDNA derived from T cells, B-cell-depleted T cells, or PBMCs.

V lost 6 bases and J lost 7; bases outside the gene matches: 4. CDR3 length: 13 residues. Looked up from germline, CDR1 is SGHVS and CDR2 is FQNEAQ. As originally analysed: By means of reference gene primer amplification, nucleated cell counts were estimated. Data came from immunoSEQ multiplex PCR; TCRdb stores just in-frame clones and leaves some out. The V and J calls and the clone size are those of that table, but D and trimming were determined from the DNA. Here the sample spans over 60,000 clones, 80% to 90% being singletons. Specimen: peripheral blood. The source of this sequence is a man between 40 and 49 years old with acute or convalescent COVID-19. The V gene is TRBV7-8, the J gene TRBJ1-3; 9 nucleotides match TRBD1. DNA for the CDR3: TGTGCCAGCAGTCAGGACAGGGGCAACACCATATATTTT. Translating it yields CASSQDRGNTIYF.